Each of the 12 T cell receptor beta chains below was sequenced from the same sample in a study of T cells in narcolepsy. Only in-frame clones appear in the TCRdb table, and some are missing; sequencing was by immunoSEQ multiplex PCR. The data contain 34,000 or so clones, 65% to 85% of them seen just once; the ten biggest clones take up 3.8%. The sample consisted of memory (CD45RA-) CD4+ T cells from blood. These receptors originate from a human donor in good health.

This clone has only one observation. This chain links TRBV28 with TRBJ2-3; unclear D gene. V was trimmed by 5 bases and J by 3 bases, leaving 12 bases between them. CDR3 length equals 14 residues. CDR1 and CDR2 from the germline V gene are MDHEN and SYDVKM. The CDR3 coding sequence is TGTGCCAGCAGTCCTTTGGACGGGACAGATACGCAGTATTTT. It is translated as CASSPLDGTDTQYF.

This chain links TRBV18 with TRBJ2-3; 7 nucleotides agree with TRBD2. Germline V CDR1 and CDR2: KGHSH, LQKENI. The length of the CDR3 is 16 residues. V was clipped by 3 bases and J by 2 bases; unmatched bases: 8. The CDR3 nucleotides read TGTGCCAGCTCACCGGCTAGCGGCCTGTTCACAGATACGCAGTATTTT. As protein: CASSPASGLFTDTQYF.

This clone came up once. This chain links TRBV30 with TRBJ2-6; no definite D call. The V gene lost 3 bases and the J gene lost 0 bases, with 6 bases spanning the gap. Per germline, CDR1 GTSNPN and CDR2 SVGIG (reference sequence). The length of the CDR3 is 14 residues. Written as DNA, the CDR3 is TGTGCCTGGAGCCAAGGCTCTGGGGCCAACGTCCTGACTTTC. This encodes CAWSQGSGANVLTF.

In nucleotides, the CDR3 is TGTGCCAGCAGTCCCCGTGGGGGTGGCTACACCTTC. Translation: CASSPRGGGYTF. This chain uses TRBV6-5 with TRBJ1-2; a possible D gene is TRBD1 (5 bases). V lost 5 bases, J lost 7 bases, and 11 bases lay in between. This CDR3 is built from 12 residues. Germline CDR1 is MNHEY and CDR2 is SVGAGI.

The V and J genes are TRBV27 and TRBJ2-5; D ambiguous. Germline V gene lookup returns CDR1 MNHEY and CDR2 SMNVEV (reference sequence). The CDR3 has 10 residues. The CDR3 bases are TGTGCACCAACCGGGGAGACCCAGTACTTC. This codes for CAPTGETQYF.

The V gene is TRBV5-6, the J gene TRBJ2-3; unclear D gene. The CDR3 contains 13 residues. The V gene's germline CDR1 is SGHDT and CDR2 YYEEEE. The germline V and J ends were trimmed by 0 bases and 1 base, with 3 bases remaining between them. The CDR3 here is CASSLERTDTQYF. Here the CDR3 DNA reads TGTGCCAGCAGCTTGGAGCGCACAGATACGCAGTATTTT.

This rearrangement joins TRBV9 to TRBJ1-6; 8 bases are a match to TRBD1. This CDR3 region has 14 residues. The V gene end was trimmed by 0 bases and the J gene end by 7 bases; junction bases not matched to a gene: 0. Germline-derived CDR1 and CDR2 are SGDLS and YYNGEE. CDR3 residues: CASSVGTGNSPLHF. The CDR3 DNA reads TGTGCCAGCAGCGTAGGGACAGGGAATTCACCCCTCCACTTT.

A single count supports this clone. V and J are TRBV5-4 and TRBJ2-5, with D unclear. There are 14 residues in the CDR3. Germline V CDR1 and CDR2: SGHNT, YYREEE (reference sequence). Trimming removed 0 bases at V and 3 bases at J, with 9 bases between. The chain's CDR3 is CASSLDNYEETQYF. The CDR3 bases are TGTGCCAGCAGCTTGGATAATTACGAAGAGACCCAGTACTTC. The full variable domain, in which reference TRBV5-4 and TRBJ2-5 provide the parts outside the CDR3, is ETGVTQSPTHLIKTRGQQVTLRCSSQSGHNTVSWYQQALGQGPQFIFQYYREEENGRGNFPPRFSGLQFPNYSSELNVNALELDDSALYLCASSLDNYEETQYFGPGTRLLVL.

The genes are TRBV7-2 and TRBJ2-3, with 14 bases that match TRBD2. Germline CDR1 is SGHTA and CDR2 is FQGNSA. V lost 5 bases, J lost 3 bases, and 7 bases stayed unmatched. This CDR3 contains 17 residues. The CDR3 loop reads CASSPLRLAGGTDTQYF. Written as DNA, the CDR3 is TGTGCCAGCAGCCCTCTTAGACTAGCGGGAGGGACAGATACGCAGTATTTT.

This clone was observed a single time. The J gene is TRBJ1-1, the V gene TRBV7-2, with TRBD1 matching 9 bases. Per the germline V gene, CDR1 is SGHTA and CDR2 is FQGNSA. This CDR3 has 17 residues. J lost 5 bases, V lost 5 bases, and 15 bases had no gene match. As DNA, the CDR3 is TGTGCCAGCAGCCTAAGAACAGGGGGCCTGATTTTTACTGAAGCTTTCTTT. It codes for CASSLRTGGLIFTEAFF.

J is TRBJ2-4 and V is TRBV5-4, with 9 bases fitting TRBD1. V was pared by 4 bases and J by 1 base, with 18 bases of the junction left unmatched. This CDR3 has 20 residues. Germline lookup yields CDR1 SGHNT and CDR2 YYREEE (reference sequence). CDR3 region: CASSPAPGQGHDGAKNIQYF. The CDR3 region has the DNA TGTGCCAGCAGCCCTGCTCCGGGACAGGGCCACGATGGGGCCAAAAACATTCAGTACTTC.

The rearrangement joins TRBV5-6 to TRBJ2-1; no definite D call. Germline lookup yields CDR1 SGHDT and CDR2 YYEEEE. Trimming shortened V by 4 bases and J by 1 base, and 15 bases separated the two germline ends. CDR3 length: 16 residues. DNA for the CDR3: TGTGCCAGCAGCCACCCGGTCGGATCATCCTACAATGAGCAGTTCTTC. Its protein product is CASSHPVGSSYNEQFF.